This TCR beta chain was retrieved from a study of identical twins. Study-level findings and limits: Modelling underestimated the level of out-of-frame TCR alpha sharing observed in monozygotic twins. Out-of-frame alpha sequences shared by twins were enriched for low generation probability.

Template switching (which added a universal primer site) was used, and cDNA carried unique molecular identifiers. TCRdb recomputed calls from the 5' RACE reads with MiXCR, one row per CDR3 protein. Of under 400,000 distinct CDR3 sequences listed, about 9% were seen once; the top ten hold more than 8%. Note on this clonotype: Its antigen is not known.

In germline, CDR1 is SQVTM, CDR2 ANQGSEA. Trimming removed 4 bases from V and 0 bases from J, with 18 bases in between. This CDR3 has 16 residues. The J gene is TRBJ1-1, the V gene TRBV29-1; D might be TRBD1 (6 bases). Sequenced material: naive T cells sorted from blood. This receptor was obtained from a woman in her 50s in good health. The CDR3 DNA reads TGCAGCGTTGTCGGGGGCCGCTCCGGAATGAACACTGAAGCTTTCTTT. This encodes CSVVGGRSGMNTEAFF.